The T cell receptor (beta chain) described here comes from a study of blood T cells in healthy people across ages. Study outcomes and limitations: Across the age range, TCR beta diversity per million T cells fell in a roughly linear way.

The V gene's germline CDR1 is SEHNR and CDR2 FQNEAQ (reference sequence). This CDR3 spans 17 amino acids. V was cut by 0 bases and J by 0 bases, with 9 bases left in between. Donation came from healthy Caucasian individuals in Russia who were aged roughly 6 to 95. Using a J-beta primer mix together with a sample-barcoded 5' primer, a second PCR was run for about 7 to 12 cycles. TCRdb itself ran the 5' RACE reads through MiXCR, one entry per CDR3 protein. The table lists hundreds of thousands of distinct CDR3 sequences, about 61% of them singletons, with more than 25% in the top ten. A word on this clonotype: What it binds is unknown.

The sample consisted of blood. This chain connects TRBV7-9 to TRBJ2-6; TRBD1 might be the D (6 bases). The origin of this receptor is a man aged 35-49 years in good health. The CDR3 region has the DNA TGTGCCAGCAGCTTAGCATTACAGGGCTCTGGGGCCAACGTCCTGACTTTC. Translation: CASSLALQGSGANVLTF.